This TCR beta chain was sequenced in a study of cytomegalovirus exposure and HLA in healthy donors. Study observations and caveats: Both high specificity and high sensitivity reportedly marked the classifier's diagnosis of cytomegalovirus status. Through in vitro validation, three CMV-associated chains were shown to be specific for CMV antigens. Certain sequence variants were highly shared and formed a cluster, and this cluster was likely a sequencing artifact.

The primer mix had 60 Vbeta and 13 Jbeta primers. Libraries were prepared by immunoSEQ multiplex PCR; TCRdb keeps only in-frame clonotypes and omits some of them. Its listing shows 70,000 or so clones. Germline V gives CDR1 MDHEN, CDR2 SYDVKM. CDR3 length: 16 amino acids. Losses at the gene ends were 10 bases for V and 4 bases for J; bases not matched to a gene: 15. As regards this clone: Antigen unknown.

Source material: PBMCs. This receptor was taken from a man between 40 and 49 years old in good health and CMV-seronegative. V is TRBV28 and J is TRBJ1-2; 10 bases are a match to TRBD1. In nucleotides, the CDR3 is TGTGCCACTACTCTGGTTAGGACAGGGGGTGGCTATGGCTACACCTTC. Its protein is CATTLVRTGGGYGYTF.